Listed below are T cell receptor beta chains from one sample, sequenced in a study of vaccination effects on CD4 cells after COVID-19. TCRdb's table, derived via immunoSEQ multiplex PCR, lists solely in-frame clones and lacks some. The table shows about 32,000 clones, with around 70% occurring only once. No antigen has been assigned to these receptors. The sample here was CD4+ T cells from PBMCs cultured with HCoV-229E spike peptides, taken after COVID-19 vaccination. The receptors here all came from a human donor who received a COVID-19 vaccine. Each CDR3 is given with its conserved first and last residue. A D gene is named only where the DNA matches it firmly. Only part of the rows carry a size: once, few, many, or a class if the clone is expanded.

TRBJ2-5 - - TRBV9 TGTGCCAGCAGCGTGAGTTGGGGCGGGGAGACCCAGTACTTC CASSVSWGGETQYF
TRBJ1-6 - - TRBV30 TGTGCCTGGGCGGACCTTTCTTCACCCCTCCACTTT CAWADLSSPLHF
TRBJ2-7 - TRBD2 TRBV3-1/TRBV3-2 TGTGCCAGCAGCCAAGCCCCTAGCGGGGGGGTCCCCAGGGCCTACGAGCAGTACTTC CASSQAPSGGVPRAYEQYF
TRBJ1-4 - - TRBV14 TGTGCCAGCAGCCCCCGCTGGGGGGTGGGTGAAAAACTGTTTTTT CASSPRWGVGEKLFF
TRBJ2-3 once TRBD2 TRBV5-1 TGCGCCAGCAGCTTGGCTGGTAGCGGGGGGGCCCCCGATACGCAGTATTTT CASSLAGSGGAPDTQYF
TRBJ1-1 - TRBD1 TRBV7-9 TGTGCCAGCAGCAAGGGACAGGGTGGCACTGAAGCTTTCTTT CASSKGQGGTEAFF
TRBJ2-7 few - TRBV5-1 TGCGCCAGCAGCTTTTCCGCCTACGAGCAGTACTTC CASSFSAYEQYF
TRBJ1-5 once - TRBV10-3 TGTGCCATCAGTGATCGGGACACCCAAAATCAGCCCCAGCATTTT CAISDRDTQNQPQHF
TRBJ2-7 few TRBD2 TRBV3-1/TRBV3-2 TGTGCCAGCAGCCAAGTCCCGGCGGGAGGGTTGTACTTC CASSQVPAGGLYF
TRBJ2-2 - - TRBV27 TGTGCCAGCAGTTTAGCAGCCGGGGAGCTGTTTTTT CASSLAAGELFF
TRBJ1-2 - - TRBV7-8 TGTGCCAGCAGCTTAGTGATGGGCGCAGTCTACACCTTC CASSLVMGAVYTF
TRBJ1-5 - - TRBV7-9 TGTGCCAGCAGCTTAGGGAAGGGTGTCCAGCCCCAGCATTTT CASSLGKGVQPQHF
TRBJ1-4 - TRBD1 TRBV2 TGTGCCAGCAGTGTGGACAGGGGGCAGGGTGAAAAACTGTTTTTT CASSVDRGQGEKLFF
TRBJ1-1 medium-sized TRBD1 TRBV5-1 TGCGCCAGCAGCGGTCCCGGGACAGTCACTGAAGCTTTCTTT CASSGPGTVTEAFF
TRBJ2-7 - - TRBV29-1 TGCAGCGTTGAAGACGGAACCTACGAGCAGTACTTC CSVEDGTYEQYF
TRBJ1-1 - TRBD1 TRBV12-3/TRBV12-4 TGTGCCAGCACCATAGACAGGGGAACTGAAGCTTTCTTT CASTIDRGTEAFF
TRBJ2-7 - TRBD1 TRBV15 TGTGCCACCAGCAGACAAGGCCAGGGGGCCCCCTACGAGCAGTACTTC CATSRQGQGAPYEQYF
TRBJ1-1 - TRBD1 TRBV19 TGTGCCATCCGCGACCCACAGGGGGCTACTGCTCGCACTGAAGCTTTCTTT CAIRDPQGATARTEAFF
TRBJ2-5 few - TRBV12-3/TRBV12-4 TGTGCCAGCAGCCACCTCATGGGAGAGACCCAGTACTTC CASSHLMGETQYF
TRBJ2-7 - - TRBV9 TGTGCCAGCAGCGCTTCCGGGCCCGAGCAGTACTTC CASSASGPEQYF
TRBJ1-5 - - TRBV27 TGTGCCAGCAGTTTTGGCGGGCACCTCGGCAATCAGCCCCAGCATTTT CASSFGGHLGNQPQHF
TRBJ1-1 - - TRBV6-5 TGTGCCAGCGAATCTACAGGGAGAACTGAAGCTTTCTTT CASESTGRTEAFF
TRBJ1-2 - TRBD1 TRBV25-1 TGTGCCAGCAGTGAAGGGGGGGGACAGGCCCATGGCTACACCTTC CASSEGGGQAHGYTF
TRBJ2-5 - - TRBV6-6 TGTGCCAGCAGCCGCGGCCCCCGGGGGGCAAGGGAGACCCAGTACTTC CASSRGPRGARETQYF
TRBJ2-5 - - TRBV19 TGTGCCAGTAGTAGAAATAGCGTTTCGGAGACCCAGTACTTC CASSRNSVSETQYF
TRBJ2-2 once TRBD2 TRBV19 TGTGCCAGTAGTTCCCTACTAGCGGGGTCCGCGAACACCGGGGAGCTGTTTTTT CASSSLLAGSANTGELFF
TRBJ2-7 - - TRBV7-2 TGTGCCAGCAGTGCGGACTATGTATCCTACGAGCAGTACTTC CASSADYVSYEQYF
TRBJ1-1 few TRBD1 TRBV19 TGTGCCAGTAGTCCACTCCCGGGACAGGGGATCGGGACTGAAGCTTTCTTT CASSPLPGQGIGTEAFF
TRBJ1-2 - - TRBV3-1/TRBV3-2 TGTGCCAGCAGCCAAGACACAGATACAAGAGGCTACACCTTC CASSQDTDTRGYTF
TRBJ2-5 few TRBD1 TRBV4-1 TGCGCCAGCAGCCAAGGCGCGACAGGGGGCGCGGAGACCCAGTACTTC CASSQGATGGAETQYF
TRBJ2-7 few - TRBV12-3/TRBV12-4 TGTGCCAGCAGTTTGCAGGGATACGAGCAGTACTTC CASSLQGYEQYF
TRBJ2-3 - TRBD1 TRBV10-3 TGTGCCATCAGTGCTACCCCGGGACAGGGCACAGATACGCAGTATTTT CAISATPGQGTDTQYF
TRBJ2-4 - TRBD1 TRBV6-5 TGTGCCAGCACCTACCGAGGGGGCGAAAACATTCAGTACTTC CASTYRGGENIQYF
TRBJ1-1 - - TRBV29-1 TGCAGCACTGGGGGGTACCAGGGCACTGAAGCTTTCTTT CSTGGYQGTEAFF
TRBJ2-2 - - TRBV15 TGTGCCACCAGCAGAGGCGGGACCTCGAACACCGGGGAGCTGTTTTTT CATSRGGTSNTGELFF
TRBJ2-7 - - TRBV12-3/TRBV12-4 TGTGCCAGCGCGAATGGCGGAGCTTACGAGCAGTACTTC CASANGGAYEQYF
TRBJ1-5 - TRBD1 TRBV7-6 TGTGCCAGCAGCTTCACAGGGGGCAGAAGCAATCAGCCCCAGCATTTT CASSFTGGRSNQPQHF
TRBJ2-1 - - TRBV7-6 TGTGCCAGCAGCTTAAGGGGGGCCTACAATGAGCAGTTCTTC CASSLRGAYNEQFF
TRBJ1-4 - - TRBV5-4 TGTGCCAGCAGCCAGTCTGCAACTAATGAAAAACTGTTTTTT CASSQSATNEKLFF
TRBJ1-1 - - TRBV19 TGTGCCAGTAGTGCCCTTATGGGGCAGGGGAACACTGAAGCTTTCTTT CASSALMGQGNTEAFF
TRBJ2-7 - TRBD1 TRBV10-3 TGTGCCAGTACCCGGGACAGCCTTTCCTACGAGCAGTACTTC CASTRDSLSYEQYF
TRBJ2-7 - - TRBV6-5 TGTGCCAGCAGACGGGAAGGGGGCTACGAGCAGTACTTC CASRREGGYEQYF
TRBJ2-1 - TRBD2 TRBV5-1 TGCGCCAGCAGCTTCTTAGCGGGAGGGCAGTTCTTC CASSFLAGGQFF
TRBJ2-4 once - TRBV18 TGTGCCAGCTCACCAGTGGGACAAGGAAACATTCAGTACTTC CASSPVGQGNIQYF
TRBJ2-1 - TRBD2 TRBV3-1/TRBV3-2 TGTGCCAGCAGCTCAAGAACTAGCGGAGGTGAGCAGTTCTTC CASSSRTSGGEQFF
TRBJ2-1 - - TRBV25-1 TGTGCCAGCAGTGAGGGGATAGCGCAGTTCTTC CASSEGIAQFF
TRBJ1-2 - TRBD1 TRBV10-3 TGTGCCATCAGTGAAGATAAAATCCCGAGACAGGGGATTCTGAGTGGCTACACCTTC CAISEDKIPRQGILSGYTF
TRBJ1-2 once - TRBV6-5 TGTGCCAGCAGTTACTCAATCAACCACTATGGCTACACCTTC CASSYSINHYGYTF
TRBJ1-5 few - TRBV12-3/TRBV12-4 TGTGCCAGCAGCCTTAAAAGCAATCAGCCCCAGCATTTT CASSLKSNQPQHF
TRBJ2-7 - - TRBV5-5 TGTGCCAGCAGCTCTTGGGACGAGCAGTACTTC CASSSWDEQYF
TRBJ1-2 - TRBD1 TRBV6-6 TGTGCCAGCAGTTACGCGGACAGGGGGAGCTACACCTTC CASSYADRGSYTF
TRBJ1-6 - TRBD1 TRBV5-8 TGTGCCAGCAGCTTACGACAGGGGAGCTTCACCCCTCTAGAGGACCTCCACTTT CASSLRQGSFTPLEDLHF
TRBJ2-3 few TRBD2 TRBV27 TGTGCCAGCAATTTAAGGCTAGCGGGGGGCCTCTCGACGCAGTATTTT CASNLRLAGGLSTQYF
TRBJ2-1 - TRBD1 TRBV11-2 TGTGCCAGCAGCTCGCCGGACAGGAACAATGAGCAGTTCTTC CASSSPDRNNEQFF
TRBJ2-2 - TRBD1 TRBV30 TGTGCCTGGGGGGACAGGGGGCCGAACACCGGGGAGCTGTTTTTT CAWGDRGPNTGELFF
TRBJ2-5 - TRBD2 TRBV7-9 TGTGCCAGCAGCCCCATCGGACTAGCGGGAGGTGAGACCCAGTACTTC CASSPIGLAGGETQYF